This T cell receptor beta chain appears in the sequencing data of a study of breast tumors, draining lymph nodes, adjacent tissues. Study-level points and caveats: Luminal-like breast cancer showed significantly greater tumor-nontumor repertoire similarity than basal-like breast cancer did. Compared with lymph nodes, tumors were less diverse; compared with nontumor tissue, more.

The lymph nodes were axillary draining lymph nodes from breast cancer patients. This clonotype was seen ten or more times. The antigen is unknown. Germline-derived CDR1 and CDR2 are MGHRA and YSYEKL. The CDR3 has 17 amino acids. After removal of 1 base from V and 2 bases from J, the junction contained 5 bases not matched to a gene. One entry per CDR3 protein, called by TCRdb with MiXCR from the multiplex PCR reads. The sample carries nearly 200,000 distinct CDR3 sequences, roughly 31% recorded once. This sequence originates from a female donor with breast cancer. Some clones in this sample may be carry-over from other donors' samples. This chain connects TRBV4-1 to TRBJ1-4, with TRBD1 matching 9 bases. Specimen: axillary lymph node tissue. The CDR3 DNA reads as TGCGCCAGCAGCCAAGGCGGGACAGGGTGGACTAATGAAAAACTGTTTTTT. Its protein product is CASSQGGTGWTNEKLFF.